A single sample is the source of the 2 T cell receptor beta chains below, sequenced in a study of cytomegalovirus exposure and HLA in healthy donors. 60 Vbeta and 13 Jbeta primers were used in PCR. Generated by immunoSEQ multiplex PCR, the TCRdb table keeps only in-frame clones and is missing some. The table shows about 50,000 clones, with approximately 70% occurring only once. Material for sequencing was PBMCs. These receptors originate from a woman aged 45-60 years in good health and CMV-seronegative.

V and J are TRBV29-1 and TRBJ1-1; D unclear. CDR3 length equals 13 residues. CDR1 is SQVTM, CDR2 ANQGSEA, per germline. The ends were cut back, 4 bases at V and 2 bases at J, with 11 bases in the middle. The CDR3 loop reads CSVVVGGNTEAFF. The CDR3 bases are TGCAGCGTTGTAGTAGGCGGAAACACTGAAGCTTTCTTT.

The rearrangement uses TRBV28 and TRBJ2-3; 7 nucleotides agree with TRBD2. The CDR3 has 17 amino acids. CDR1 and CDR2 from the germline V gene are MDHEN and SYDVKM. The DNA of the CDR3 is TGTGGGAGGAGCGGGGTGGCCTCCATCGAAACGGGCGATACGCAGTATTTT. It encodes CGRSGVASIETGDTQYF.